This T cell receptor (beta chain) is from a study of Ad26.COV2.S vaccination and SARS-CoV-2 variants (dated by TCRdb to the early 2020s). Study-wide context: Donors in the vaccine arm were drawn from COV1001, a multicentre, randomized, double-blind, placebo-controlled phase I-IIa trial testing Ad26.COV2.S in healthy adults. A total of approximately 32 samples were included in the TCR-sequenced set, comprising about 20 Ad26.COV2.S vaccine recipients, 5 placebo recipients and 8 SARS-CoV-2 convalescent individuals. The specificity and breadth of SARS-CoV-2-reactive T cell receptors after Ad26.COV2.S vaccination were assessed by TCRbeta repertoire sequencing. Ad26.COV2.S was given intramuscularly at 5x10^10 or 1x10^11 viral particles, as a single shot or as two shots 56 days apart. Investigators remained blinded to trial group allocation during experiments and outcome assessment. Participants in the trial were split at random into five groups of five each, receiving low-dose or high-dose Ad26.COV2.S once or twice, or else placebo on both occasions.

Points the paper makes about the study in general: It was noted by the authors that total T cell responses may have been underestimated by the TCR breadth and depth analyses. Substantial breadth of spike-specific CD8+ and CD4+ T cell responses was reported after vaccination. Non-spike TCR breadth was comparable between vaccine and placebo recipients, consistent with the vaccine containing only spike. Comparing responses between vaccine doses or regimens was not something the study was powered to do. Higher spike-specific TCR breadth was observed in Ad26.COV2.S recipients than in placebo recipients (P = 0.0014).

Turning to this clone: Which antigen it targets is not known. No per-base quality is available; no much larger clone lies one base away.

This specimen's treatment or condition label, interpreted: roughly 20 received Ad26.COV2.S at low or high dose, single or two shots; five or six received placebo; per-sample allocation not given. Repertoires of vaccine and placebo recipients were sequenced from samples collected on day 63 after the first injection. In Cohort 1b, 25 to 30 adults aged 18-55 years were enrolled at a single site in Boston, USA, between 29 July and 7 August 2020. Ad26.COV2.S was a replication-incompetent adenovirus type 26 vector that expressed a prefusion-stabilized SARS-CoV-2 spike protein derived from the original Wuhan strain. Trimming takes 6 bases off V and 11 bases off J; junction bases not matched to a gene: 9. Spanning cysteine to phenylalanine, the CDR3 consists of 14 amino acids. CDR3 DNA is the only sequence kept; it has 42 bases, read in frame from the first base. Looking up the germline V gene yields CDR1 SNHLY and CDR2 FYNNEI.

The immunoSEQ Assay was the method used to sequence TCRbeta CDR3 regions. After extraction, genomic DNA underwent amplification by bias-controlled multiplex PCR, followed by high-throughput sequencing. On the authors' methods: To quantify the absolute abundance of each unique TCRbeta CDR3 region, sequences were collapsed and filtered. T cell fraction was estimated by normalization of TCRbeta template counts to usable DNA, with usable DNA being measured through amplification of reference genes present in all nucleated cells. Repertoire TCRs were annotated as SARS-CoV-2-specific by exact matching of V gene, CDR3 amino acid sequence and J gene to a known reactive TCR set. The reference SARS-CoV-2 TCR set came from MIRA and was filtered for enrichment in COVID-19-positive ImmuneCODE repertoires, removing public or cross-reactive TCRs. Drawing on the MIRA antigens, annotated TCRs were analysed further at the level of specific ORF or position within ORF. Breadth was defined as annotated unique rearrangements over total unique productive rearrangements; depth was the summed frequency of those rearrangements. Group comparisons of TCR breadth used two-sided Wilcoxon rank-sum tests. Drawn from immuneACCESS, this table holds only the in-frame rearrangements with V and J called that TCRdb kept. Clones are partly lost; checked studies trace under half to an unresolved V gene and leave the rest unexplained. The V and J calls and clone size were taken over from that table, and D and trimming were inferred from the DNA. The sample has some 340,000 clones on record, about 86% of them singletons. The top ten constitute roughly 1.9% of the sample.

This receptor chain uses TRBV2 and TRBJ1-4; TRBD1 fits 10 bases in the junction. The receptor was isolated from a person between 18 and 65 years old who received the Ad26.COV2.S COVID-19 vaccine or a placebo. This material consisted of peripheral blood, taken in a trial of Ad26.COV2.S vaccine versus placebo. The DNA is TGTGCCAGCAGGTGGGACAGGGGAATGTACAAACTGTTTTTT. The resulting protein is CASRWDRGMYKLFF.